The source of this T cell receptor beta chain is a study of blood T cell repertoires in COVID-19. Study-wide background: The samples span acute and convalescent COVID-19 from the United States, Italy and Spain. Nucleic acid was either cDNA or gDNA, and it came from T cells, B-cell-depleted T cells, or PBMCs.

CDR3 size: 16 residues. Looked up from germline, CDR1 is SGDLS and CDR2 is YYNGEE. The V gene end was trimmed by 0 bases and the J gene end by 1 base; junction bases not matched to a gene: 6. In the source study's methods: Amplified reference gene primers provided the basis for estimating nucleated cell counts. TCRdb's table, derived via immunoSEQ multiplex PCR, lists solely in-frame clones and lacks some. The V and J calls and clone size come from that table; D and trimming were worked out from the DNA. The profile shows about 83,000 clones, roughly 80% of them singletons. What was sequenced was peripheral blood. The receptor comes from a woman older than 75 with acute or convalescent COVID-19. The V and J genes are TRBV9 and TRBJ2-5, with TRBD1 matching 7 bases. The CDR3 nucleotides read TGTGCCAGCAGCGTAGCTACAGGGGAAAGCCAAGAGACCCAGTACTTC. Its translation: CASSVATGESQETQYF. The full variable domain, completed using reference TRBV9 and TRBJ2-5, is DSGVTQTPKHLITATGQRVTLRCSPRSGDLSVYWYQQSLDQGLQFLIQYYNGEERAKGNILERFSAQQFPDLHSELNLSSLELGDSALYFCASSVATGESQETQYFGPGTRLLVL.